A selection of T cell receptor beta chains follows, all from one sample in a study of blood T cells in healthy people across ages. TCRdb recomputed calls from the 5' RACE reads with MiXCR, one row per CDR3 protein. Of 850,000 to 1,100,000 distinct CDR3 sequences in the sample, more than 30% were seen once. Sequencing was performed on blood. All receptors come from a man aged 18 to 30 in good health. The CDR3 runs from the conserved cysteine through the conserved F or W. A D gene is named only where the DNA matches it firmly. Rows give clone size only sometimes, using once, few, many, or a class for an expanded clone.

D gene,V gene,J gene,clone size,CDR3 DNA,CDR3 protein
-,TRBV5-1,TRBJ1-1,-,TGCGCCAGCAGCTTGCAGGCATCGGGTGACACTGAAGCTTTCTTT,CASSLQASGDTEAFF
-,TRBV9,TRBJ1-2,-,TGTGCCAGCAGCGGCGTAGGACGGGGAGTCGACTATGGCTACACCTTC,CASSGVGRGVDYGYTF
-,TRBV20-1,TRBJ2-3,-,TGCAGTGCTAGAGATCAGGCCGGCTATACGCAGTATTTT,CSARDQAGYTQYF
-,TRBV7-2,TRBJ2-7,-,TGTGCCAGCAGCCCCTACCGGATCCACGAGCAGTACTTC,CASSPYRIHEQYF
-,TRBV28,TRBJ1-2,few,TGTGCCAGCCGGTCGGGGGGGAAAGCTAACTATGGCTACACCTTC,CASRSGGKANYGYTF
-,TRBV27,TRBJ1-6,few,TGTGCCAGCAATTTGGACGGTAGGAATTCACCCCTCCACTTT,CASNLDGRNSPLHF
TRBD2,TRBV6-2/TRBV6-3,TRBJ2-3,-,TGTGCCAGCAGCCCCCTAGCGGGGGGGATCATAGGCACAGATACGCAGTATTTT,CASSPLAGGIIGTDTQYF
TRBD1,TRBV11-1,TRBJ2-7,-,TGTGCCAGCAGACGGTTCGGGACAGGGATCTACGAGCAGTACTTC,CASRRFGTGIYEQYF
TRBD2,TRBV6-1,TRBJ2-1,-,TGTGCCAGCAGGATACTAGCGGGGGACCACGTCAATGAGCAGTTCTTC,CASRILAGDHVNEQFF
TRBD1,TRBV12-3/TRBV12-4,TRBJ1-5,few,TGTGCCAGCAGTTTATTTGGGACAGGGGTCAATCAGCCCCAGCATTTT,CASSLFGTGVNQPQHF
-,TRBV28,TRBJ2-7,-,TGTGCCAGCAGTTTAAGGGCAGGGGCCTACGAGCAGTACTTC,CASSLRAGAYEQYF
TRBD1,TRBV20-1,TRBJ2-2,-,TGCAGTGCTAGAGGGTTCCAGGACAGGGCGTCCGGGGAGCTGTTTTTT,CSARGFQDRASGELFF
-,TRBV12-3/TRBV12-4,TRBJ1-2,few,TGTGCCAGCAGTTTAAAAGCTAACTCCTATGGCTACACCTTC,CASSLKANSYGYTF
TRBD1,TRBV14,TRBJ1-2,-,TGTGCCAGCAGCCGAAGACGGGACAGCCACTATGGCTACACCTTC,CASSRRRDSHYGYTF
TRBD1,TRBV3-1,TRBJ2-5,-,TGTGCCAGCACCCCGCCAGGGGGTCGGCAAGAGACCCAGTACTTC,CASTPPGGRQETQYF
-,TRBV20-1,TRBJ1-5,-,TGCAGTGCTAGACCCAGTAAGGGGTTCCAGCCCCAGCATTTT,CSARPSKGFQPQHF
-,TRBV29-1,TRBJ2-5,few,TGCAGCGTTGGACGACCGAACGCCCAAGAGACCCAGTACTTC,CSVGRPNAQETQYF
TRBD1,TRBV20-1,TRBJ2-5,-,TGCAGTGCTATCCGGGACAGAGACCAAGAGACCCAGTACTTC,CSAIRDRDQETQYF
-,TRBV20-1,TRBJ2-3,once,TGCAGTGCCCGCGGACAGCCAAGCACAGATACGCAGTATTTT,CSARGQPSTDTQYF
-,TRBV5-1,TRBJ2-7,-,TGCGCCAGCAGCTTCGCACAGAAGGAACGGTACTTC,CASSFAQKERYF
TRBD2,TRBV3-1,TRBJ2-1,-,TGTGCCAGCAGCTCTAGCGGGGGGTCAAGCGATGAGCGGTTCTTC,CASSSSGGSSDERFF
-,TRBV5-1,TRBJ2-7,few,TGCGCCAGCAGCTTTGGGACACCGAGCTCCTACGAGCAGTACTTC,CASSFGTPSSYEQYF
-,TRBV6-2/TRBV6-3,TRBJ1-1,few,TGTGCCAGCAGCCCCTCCGGGGGGCCTACTGAAGCTTTCTTT,CASSPSGGPTEAFF
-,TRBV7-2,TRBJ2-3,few,TGTGCCAGCGCCGGGGCCATAGGCAGCACAGATACGCAGTATTTT,CASAGAIGSTDTQYF
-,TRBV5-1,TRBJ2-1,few,TGCGCCAGCACCCGCGAAGGGCCCCCCCATGAGCAGTTCTTC,CASTREGPPHEQFF
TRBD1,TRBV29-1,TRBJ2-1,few,TGCAGCGTTGTACACAGGGGGCCAGGGAATGAGCAGTTCTTC,CSVVHRGPGNEQFF
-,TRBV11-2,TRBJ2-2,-,TGTGCCAGCAGCGCCAATCGATACGGGGAGCTGTTTTTT,CASSANRYGELFF
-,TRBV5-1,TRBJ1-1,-,TGCGCCAGCAGCACCCTAGACACGAAGAACACTGAAGCTTTCTTT,CASSTLDTKNTEAFF
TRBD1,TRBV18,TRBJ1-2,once,TGTGCCAGCTCACCAAACCTGCAGGGGGACGGTGGCTACACCTTC,CASSPNLQGDGGYTF
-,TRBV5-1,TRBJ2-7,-,TGCGCCGGCAGCTCTACAGGGTCCTACGAGCAGTACTTC,CAGSSTGSYEQYF
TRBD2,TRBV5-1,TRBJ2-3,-,TGCGCCAGCAGCTTGGAACGGGGCGGGGGGAGCCGGCCTTCTAGCACAGATACGCAGTATTTT,CASSLERGGGSRPSSTDTQYF
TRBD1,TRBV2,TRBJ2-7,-,TGTGCCAGCAGTAAGGGACAGGGGTCTGAGCAGTACTTC,CASSKGQGSEQYF
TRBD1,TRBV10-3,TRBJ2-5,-,TGTGCCATCAAGGACAGGGAAGAGCAGTACTTC,CAIKDREEQYF
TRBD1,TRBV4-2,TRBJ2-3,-,TGTGCCAGCAGAATCGACAGGGCGGATACGCAGTATTTT,CASRIDRADTQYF
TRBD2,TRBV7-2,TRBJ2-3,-,TGTGCCAGCAGGAATAGCGGGGGGAGCACAGATACGCAGTATTTT,CASRNSGGSTDTQYF
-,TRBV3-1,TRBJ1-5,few,TGTGCCAGCAGCCAAGGGGAGCGGCCAAATCAGCCCCAGCATTTT,CASSQGERPNQPQHF
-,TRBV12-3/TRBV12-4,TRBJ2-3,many,TGTGCCAGCAATCAGGGCCCAGATACGCAGTATTTT,CASNQGPDTQYF
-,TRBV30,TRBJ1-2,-,TGTGCCTGGAGTGTAACAAACTATGGCTACACTTTC,CAWSVTNYGYTF
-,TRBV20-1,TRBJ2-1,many,TGCAGTGCTAGACCTCTAGCCACCTCGGCGAATGAGCAGTTCTTC,CSARPLATSANEQFF
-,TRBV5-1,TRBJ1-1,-,TGCGCCAGCAGCGTCGACGGTGAAGGGAGCACTGAAGCTTTCTTT,CASSVDGEGSTEAFF
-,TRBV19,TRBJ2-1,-,TGTGCCAGTAGTCTTCGACAGGTTACGAATGAGCAGTTCTTC,CASSLRQVTNEQFF
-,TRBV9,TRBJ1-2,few,TGTGCCAGCAGCGTAGAGCGAGGGGAAGGCTACACCTTC,CASSVERGEGYTF
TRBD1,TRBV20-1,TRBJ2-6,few,TGCAGTGCTATGGACAGGACTGGGGCTGGGGCCAACGTCCTGACTTTC,CSAMDRTGAGANVLTF
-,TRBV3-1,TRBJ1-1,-,TGTGCCAGCAGCCAAGAACCACAGGGGAACACTGAAGCTTTCTTT,CASSQEPQGNTEAFF
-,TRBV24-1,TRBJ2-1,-,TGTGCCACCAGGGGACCTAACAATGAGCAGTTCTTC,CATRGPNNEQFF
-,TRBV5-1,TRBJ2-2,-,TGCGCCAGCAGTGAGGCGGTGAGCACCGGGGAGCTGTTTTTT,CASSEAVSTGELFF
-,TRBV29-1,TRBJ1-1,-,TGCAGCGTTGGTACAGGCCTTGGCACTGAAGCTTTCTTT,CSVGTGLGTEAFF
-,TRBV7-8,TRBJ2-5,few,TGTGCCAGCAGGAGGAGGGCCCAAGAGACCCAGTACTTC,CASRRRAQETQYF